One sample yielded the 8 T cell receptor beta chains listed below, sequenced in a study of cytomegalovirus exposure and HLA in healthy donors (dated by TCRdb to 2015 to 2018). The receptor library was made with the immunoSEQ multiplex PCR assay. For the multiplex PCR, a mixture combining 60 forward primers for TCR Vbeta segments and 13 reverse primers for TCR Jbeta segments was used. Here the immuneACCESS table is served through TCRdb, limited to in-frame sequences with V and J called. Missing clones are a known gap in these copies; in checked studies unresolved V genes cover under half, and the rest lacks a known reason. The sample profile shows 130,000 or so clones; roughly 80% of them were found once. The top ten clones comprise 3.4% of the sample. The sample consisted of PBMCs. These receptors were taken from a man in his thirties or forties in good health and CMV-seronegative.

This sequence joins TRBV6-6 and TRBJ1-2; unclear D gene. CDR1 and CDR2 from the germline V gene are MNHNY and SVGAGI (reference sequence). CDR3 length equals 16 residues. V lost 5 bases to trimming and J lost 4 bases, with 20 bases between them. Here the CDR3 DNA reads TGTGCCAGCAGTCGCATACCGGGATTACGGAGCTATGGCTACACCTTC. Its protein product is CASSRIPGLRSYGYTF.

The V gene is TRBV28, the J gene TRBJ1-2; possible D gene TRBD1, 5 bases. Trimming shortened V by 7 bases and J by 7 bases, and 19 bases separated the two germline ends. Germline V gene sequence: CDR1 MDHEN, CDR2 SYDVKM. The CDR3 loop spans 14 amino acids. The CDR3 nucleotides are TGTGCCAGCAAGATAGGGGCCCGTTTGGGTGGCTACACCTTC. Its protein is CASKIGARLGGYTF.

V gene TRBV4-2 combines with J gene TRBJ1-6, with D possibly matching TRBD1 (5 bases). From germline, CDR1 is LGHNA and CDR2 YNFKEQ. V gave up 0 bases and J gave up 8 bases, with 14 bases separating them. The CDR3 runs 16 residues. CDR3 nucleotides: TGTGCCAGCAGCCAAGAGCAGGGCCCGGGGGATTCACCCCTCCACTTT. Amino acids: CASSQEQGPGDSPLHF.

The chain joins TRBV7-6 to TRBJ2-7; D possibly corresponds to TRBD2 (6 bases). V lost 5 bases and J 2 bases, leaving 28 bases between the germline ends. The CDR3 is 19 residues long. Germline-derived CDR1 and CDR2 are SGHVS and FNYEAQ. CDR3 loop: CASSLISPRGLKVAYEQYF. CDR3 nucleotides: TGTGCCAGCAGCCTCATAAGCCCGCGGGGTCTAAAAGTAGCCTACGAGCAGTACTTC.

The V call is TRBV28, the J call TRBJ1-3, with D maybe TRBD1 (6 bases). CDR3 size: 15 residues. The germline gives CDR1 MDHEN, CDR2 SYDVKM. The V and J ends lost 7 bases and 4 bases respectively, with 17 bases between them. The CDR3 bases are TGTGCCAGCAATTACAGGGAGAGCGCCGGAAACACCATATATTTT. Protein product: CASNYRESAGNTIYF.

In its sample, this clone is medium-sized (0.01 to 0.1%). The chain recombines TRBV18 with TRBJ1-6, with a tentative D call TRBD1 (6 bases). The germline CDR1 and CDR2 sequences are KGHSH and LQKENI. The germline V and J ends were trimmed by 3 bases and 3 bases, with 15 bases remaining between them. The CDR3 consists of 17 residues. The CDR3 reads CASSPFPTGDYNSPLHF. DNA for the CDR3: TGTGCCAGCTCACCTTTCCCGACAGGCGACTATAATTCACCCCTCCACTTT.

This chain joins TRBV29-1 and TRBJ1-2, with D maybe TRBD1 (6 bases). Per germline, CDR1 SQVTM and CDR2 ANQGSEA. The CDR3 runs 12 residues. Trimming stripped 6 bases from V and 8 bases from J, with 16 bases between. This CDR3 reads CSVPNTGQGYTF. The CDR3 DNA reads TGCAGCGTACCAAACACAGGGCAGGGCTACACCTTC.

The V gene is TRBV11-2, the J gene TRBJ2-5, with 7 bases matching TRBD1. With V trimmed by 5 bases and J by 3 bases, 3 bases remained unmatched. CDR1 is SGHAT, CDR2 FQNNGV, per germline. The CDR3 runs to 13 residues. In nucleotides, the CDR3 is TGTGCCAGCAGCGGGACAGCTAAAGAGACCCAGTACTTC. It specifies CASSGTAKETQYF.